These T cell receptor beta chains were read from a single sample in a study of vaccination and CD4 T cells after COVID-19. TCRdb fed the PCR reads into MiXCR, producing one record per CDR3 protein. Of more than 15,000 distinct CDR3 sequences in the sample, less than 50% were seen once. Which antigens these TCRs recognize remains unknown. Sequencing used CD4+ T cells from blood, cultured in vitro. The origin of the receptors is a human donor who had recovered from COVID-19. Each CDR3 is given with its conserved first and last residue. The order of the fields is D gene, clone size, V gene, J gene, CDR3 DNA, CDR3 protein. The D gene is left open where the match is weak. A clone size is listed for some rows: how often the clone was seen (once, few, many), or a class if it is expanded.

D: .; size: .; V: TRBV25-1; J: TRBJ2-2; DNA: TGTGCCAGCAGTGACGGTATTCGCGACACCGGGGAGCTGTTTTTT; CDR3: CASSDGIRDTGELFF
D: TRBD1; size: .; V: TRBV27; J: TRBJ1-1; DNA: TGTGCCAGGATCTTGGAGTTTTGGGGGACAGGCGAGGGTTTCGGCAGAAACACTGAAGCTTTCTTT; CDR3: CARILEFWGTGEGFGRNTEAFF
D: TRBD1; size: once; V: TRBV12-3/TRBV12-4; J: TRBJ1-2; DNA: TGTGCCAGCAGAGGGACAGGGGGCGAAGGTAACTATGGCTACACCTTC; CDR3: CASRGTGGEGNYGYTF
D: TRBD2; size: once; V: TRBV5-6; J: TRBJ2-7; DNA: TGTGCCAGCAGCTCGAGGCTAGCGGGAGCTTGGTACGAGCAGTACTTC; CDR3: CASSSRLAGAWYEQYF
D: .; size: few; V: TRBV7-8; J: TRBJ2-5; DNA: TGTGCCAGCAGCTACTCGTACCCGGGGGAAGAGACCCAGTACTTC; CDR3: CASSYSYPGEETQYF
D: TRBD2; size: .; V: TRBV7-3; J: TRBJ2-1; DNA: TGTGCCAGCAGCTTAGGGGGGGGGAGCGGGGCCAATGAGCAGTTCTTC; CDR3: CASSLGGGSGANEQFF
D: .; size: few; V: TRBV19; J: TRBJ2-3; DNA: TGTGCCAGTAGTTCGGGGGGCCCAGATACGCAGTATTTT; CDR3: CASSSGGPDTQYF
D: .; size: .; V: TRBV18; J: TRBJ1-2; DNA: TGTGCCAGCTCACGAACCCAGGAAAACTATGGCTACACCTTC; CDR3: CASSRTQENYGYTF
D: .; size: .; V: TRBV15; J: TRBJ1-3; DNA: TGTGCCACCAGCAGAGCACCTGGACAGATCTCTGGAAACACCATATATTTT; CDR3: CATSRAPGQISGNTIYF
D: .; size: .; V: TRBV19; J: TRBJ1-1; DNA: TGTGCCAGTAGTATGGATAGGGACACTGAAGCTTTCTTT; CDR3: CASSMDRDTEAFF
D: .; size: few; V: TRBV6-2/TRBV6-3; J: TRBJ2-3; DNA: TGTGCCAGCAGTTCCCGGGACTTAACAGATACGCAGTATTTT; CDR3: CASSSRDLTDTQYF
D: .; size: .; V: TRBV5-1; J: TRBJ2-3; DNA: TGCGCCAGCAGCTTGGGCGGGCAGGGCAGCACAGATACGCAGTATTTT; CDR3: CASSLGGQGSTDTQYF
D: .; size: .; V: TRBV6-5; J: TRBJ1-1; DNA: TGTGCCAGCAGTTACTCGAGAGCGTCAGGGCCCACTGAAGCTTTCTTT; CDR3: CASSYSRASGPTEAFF
D: TRBD1; size: few; V: TRBV7-9; J: TRBJ2-3; DNA: TGTGCCAGCAGCTCTCGGGACAGGGTTAGCACAGATACGCAGTATTTT; CDR3: CASSSRDRVSTDTQYF
D: .; size: few; V: TRBV30; J: TRBJ2-5; DNA: TGTGCCTGGAGTCAGCAACAAGAGACCCAGTACTTC; CDR3: CAWSQQQETQYF
D: .; size: .; V: TRBV11-2; J: TRBJ2-3; DNA: TGTGCCAGCAGCTTAAGGGGCGGGCTCCTGAACACAGATACGCAGTATTTT; CDR3: CASSLRGGLLNTDTQYF
D: TRBD1; size: .; V: TRBV19; J: TRBJ2-2; DNA: TGTGCCAGTAGGGGGACAGGGAGGGCCGGGGAGCTGTTTTTT; CDR3: CASRGTGRAGELFF
D: .; size: .; V: TRBV5-8; J: TRBJ2-5; DNA: TGTGCCAGCAGCTTGAGGCACCCATGGGAGACCCAGTACTTC; CDR3: CASSLRHPWETQYF
D: .; size: .; V: TRBV19; J: TRBJ2-7; DNA: TGTGCCAGTACCTTGACAGGGAGGGACTACGAGCAGTACTTC; CDR3: CASTLTGRDYEQYF
D: TRBD1; size: .; V: TRBV20-1; J: TRBJ2-2; DNA: TGCAGTGCTCGTCCGGGACAGAAGAACACCGGGGAGCTGTTTTTT; CDR3: CSARPGQKNTGELFF
D: .; size: few; V: TRBV19; J: TRBJ1-2; DNA: TGTGCCAGTAGTTGGGGGGGTGGCGGCTACACCTTC; CDR3: CASSWGGGGYTF
D: .; size: .; V: TRBV12-3/TRBV12-4; J: TRBJ1-3; DNA: TGTGCCAGCAGTTTATTCGGGACGTACGGAAACACCATATATTTT; CDR3: CASSLFGTYGNTIYF
D: .; size: .; V: TRBV20-1; J: TRBJ1-3; DNA: TGCAGTGCTAACGGACAGCTTAGCTCTGGAAACACCATATATTTT; CDR3: CSANGQLSSGNTIYF
D: .; size: .; V: TRBV27; J: TRBJ1-4; DNA: TGTGCCAGCAGTTTAAGGAGGGGAGGTGAAAAACTGTTTTTT; CDR3: CASSLRRGGEKLFF
D: .; size: few; V: TRBV7-3; J: TRBJ2-5; DNA: TGTGCCAGCAGCTTAGGCGTTCACAGGGTGGAAAGAGAGACCCAGTACTTC; CDR3: CASSLGVHRVERETQYF
D: TRBD2; size: .; V: TRBV6-2/TRBV6-3; J: TRBJ2-1; DNA: TGTGCCAGCAGTCACCAGCGGGAGAATGAGCAGTTCTTC; CDR3: CASSHQRENEQFF
D: .; size: few; V: TRBV6-1; J: TRBJ2-7; DNA: TGTGCCACGGGACGGACCTACGAGCAGTACTTC; CDR3: CATGRTYEQYF
D: .; size: few; V: TRBV7-9; J: TRBJ2-5; DNA: TGTGCCAGCAGCTTACCCCTGAGCGCACAAGAGACCCAGTACTTC; CDR3: CASSLPLSAQETQYF
D: .; size: .; V: TRBV20-1; J: TRBJ2-1; DNA: TGCAGTGCTAGAGATTACAATGAGCAGTTCTTC; CDR3: CSARDYNEQFF
D: .; size: few; V: TRBV2; J: TRBJ1-5; DNA: TGTGCCAGCACCGGATCTGAGAGCAATCAGCCCCAGCATTTT; CDR3: CASTGSESNQPQHF
D: TRBD2; size: .; V: TRBV15; J: TRBJ2-3; DNA: TGTGCCACCAGCGCTTCCGGGACTAGCGGGAGTACGCAGTATTTT; CDR3: CATSASGTSGSTQYF
D: TRBD1; size: few; V: TRBV2; J: TRBJ1-2; DNA: TGTGCCAGAACCAGACAGGGCGACGGCTACACCTTC; CDR3: CARTRQGDGYTF
D: .; size: .; V: TRBV9; J: TRBJ1-2; DNA: TGTGCCAGCAGCGTAGGCGGAGACTATGGCTACACCTTC; CDR3: CASSVGGDYGYTF
D: .; size: few; V: TRBV7-2; J: TRBJ2-6; DNA: TGTGCCAGCAGCTTAGGTGGGGTCCGAGGGACTGGGGCCAACGTCCTGACTTTC; CDR3: CASSLGGVRGTGANVLTF
D: .; size: .; V: TRBV6-5; J: TRBJ2-2; DNA: TGTGCCAGCAGTTACACTCGAGGGGGAACCGGGGAGCTGTTTTTT; CDR3: CASSYTRGGTGELFF
D: .; size: .; V: TRBV6-2/TRBV6-3; J: TRBJ2-2; DNA: TGTGCCAGCAGTTCCCGACGGTCGAACACCGGGGAGCTGTTTTTT; CDR3: CASSSRRSNTGELFF
D: .; size: few; V: TRBV2; J: TRBJ1-2; DNA: TGTGCCAGCACCAGGACCTATGGCTACACCTTC; CDR3: CASTRTYGYTF
D: .; size: few; V: TRBV28; J: TRBJ1-2; DNA: TGTGCCAGCAGTTTTAGTTGGAGGGGTAATGGCTACACCTTC; CDR3: CASSFSWRGNGYTF
D: .; size: few; V: TRBV20-1; J: TRBJ2-1; DNA: TGCAGTGCCGCACCGCAGCGGCCTACTAGGGCCTACAATGAGCAGTTCTTC; CDR3: CSAAPQRPTRAYNEQFF
D: .; size: .; V: TRBV5-4; J: TRBJ2-5; DNA: TGTGCCAGCAGCTCCTCAAGAGAAGAGACCCAGTACTTC; CDR3: CASSSSREETQYF